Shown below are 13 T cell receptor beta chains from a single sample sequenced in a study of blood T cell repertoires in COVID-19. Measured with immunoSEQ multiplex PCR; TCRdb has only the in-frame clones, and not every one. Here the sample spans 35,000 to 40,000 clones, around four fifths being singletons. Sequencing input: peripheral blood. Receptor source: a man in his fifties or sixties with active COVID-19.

The CDR3: CASSLTSGVYEQYF. The CDR3 bases are TGTGCCAGCAGCTTAACTAGCGGAGTCTACGAGCAGTACTTC. The V call is TRBV5-6, the J call TRBJ2-7; TRBD2 matches at 8 bases. The CDR3 sequence is 14 residues long. J was trimmed by 3 bases and V by 2 bases; bases with no gene match: 4. Germline V lookup: CDR1 SGHDT, CDR2 YYEEEE.

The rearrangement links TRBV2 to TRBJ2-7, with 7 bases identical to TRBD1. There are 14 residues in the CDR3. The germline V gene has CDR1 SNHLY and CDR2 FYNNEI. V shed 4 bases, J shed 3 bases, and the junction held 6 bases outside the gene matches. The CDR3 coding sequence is TGTGCCAGCAGTGGCAGGGGGTTTCACTACGAGCAGTACTTC. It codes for CASSGRGFHYEQYF.

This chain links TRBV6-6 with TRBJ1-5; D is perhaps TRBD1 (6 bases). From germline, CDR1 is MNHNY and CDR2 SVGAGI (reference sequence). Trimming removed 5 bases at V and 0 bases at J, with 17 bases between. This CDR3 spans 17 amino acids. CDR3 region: CASSPNPGRGSNQPQHF. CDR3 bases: TGTGCCAGCAGTCCTAACCCCGGCAGGGGTAGCAATCAGCCCCAGCATTTT.

In DNA form, the CDR3 reads TGTGCCAGCAGCCAAGATGCGGGGGGCGGCTATGGCTACACCTTC. Translating it yields CASSQDAGGGYGYTF. The rearrangement links TRBV3-1 (or the pseudogene TRBV3-2) to TRBJ1-2; D may be TRBD1 (6 bases). Trimming removed 0 bases from V and 4 bases from J, with 12 bases in between. The CDR3 consists of 15 residues. Germline V gene sequence: CDR1 LGHDT, CDR2 YNNKEL (reference sequence).

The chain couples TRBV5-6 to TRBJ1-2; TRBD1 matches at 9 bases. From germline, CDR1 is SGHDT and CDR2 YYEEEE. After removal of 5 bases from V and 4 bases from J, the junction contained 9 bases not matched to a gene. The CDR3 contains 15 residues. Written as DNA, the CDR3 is TGTGCCAGCAGAAGTACAGGGGGCGCCGGCTATGGCTACACCTTC. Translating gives CASRSTGGAGYGYTF.

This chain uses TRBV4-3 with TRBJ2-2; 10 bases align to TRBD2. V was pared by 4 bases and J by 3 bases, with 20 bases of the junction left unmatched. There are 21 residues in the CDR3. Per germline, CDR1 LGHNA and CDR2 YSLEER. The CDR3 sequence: CASSRVPRTSGGLADTGELFF. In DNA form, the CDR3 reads TGCGCCAGCAGCCGCGTCCCCCGGACTAGCGGAGGCCTGGCGGACACCGGGGAGCTGTTTTTT.

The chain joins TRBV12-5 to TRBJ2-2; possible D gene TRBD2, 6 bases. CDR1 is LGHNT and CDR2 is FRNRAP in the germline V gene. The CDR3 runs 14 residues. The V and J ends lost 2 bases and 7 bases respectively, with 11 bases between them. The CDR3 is CASGLYGGRGELFF. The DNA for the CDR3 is TGTGCTAGTGGTTTGTACGGGGGACGCGGGGAGCTGTTTTTT. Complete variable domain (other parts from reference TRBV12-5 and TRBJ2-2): DARVTQTPRHKVTEMGQEVTMRCQPILGHNTVFWYRQTMMQGLELLAYFRNRAPLDDSGMPKDRFSAEMPDATLATLKIQPSEPRDSAVYFCASGLYGGRGELFFGEGSRLTVL.

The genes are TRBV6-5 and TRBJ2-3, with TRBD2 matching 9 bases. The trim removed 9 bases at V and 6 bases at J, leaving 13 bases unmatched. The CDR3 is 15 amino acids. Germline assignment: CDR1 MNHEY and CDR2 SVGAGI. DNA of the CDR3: TGTGCCAGTAGAGGGGGCGGGGGGGCAGCCGATACGCAGTATTTT. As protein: CASRGGGGAADTQYF.

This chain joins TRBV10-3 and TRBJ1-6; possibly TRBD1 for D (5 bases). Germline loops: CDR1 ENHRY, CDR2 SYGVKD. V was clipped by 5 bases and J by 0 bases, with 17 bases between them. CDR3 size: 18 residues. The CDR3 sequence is CAISRVAGRSSYNSPLHF. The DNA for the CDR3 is TGTGCCATCAGTCGCGTCGCAGGGAGGAGCTCCTATAATTCACCCCTCCACTTT.

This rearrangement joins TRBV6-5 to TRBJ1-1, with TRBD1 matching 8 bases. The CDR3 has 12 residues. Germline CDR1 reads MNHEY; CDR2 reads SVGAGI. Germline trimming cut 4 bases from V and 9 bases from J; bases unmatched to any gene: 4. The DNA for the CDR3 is TGTGCCAGCAGTTGGGGCAGGGGGCAAGCTTTCTTT. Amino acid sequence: CASSWGRGQAFF.

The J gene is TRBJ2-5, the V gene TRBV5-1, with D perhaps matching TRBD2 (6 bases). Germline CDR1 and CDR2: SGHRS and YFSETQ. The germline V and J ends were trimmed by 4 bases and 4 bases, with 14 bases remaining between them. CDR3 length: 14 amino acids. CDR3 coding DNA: TGCGCCAGCAGCCCGGGGCGGGATGGAGAGACCCAGTACTTC. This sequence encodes CASSPGRDGETQYF.

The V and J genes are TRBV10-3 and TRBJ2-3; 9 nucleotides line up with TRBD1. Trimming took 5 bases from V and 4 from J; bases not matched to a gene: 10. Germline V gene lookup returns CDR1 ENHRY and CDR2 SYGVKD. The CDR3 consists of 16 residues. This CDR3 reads CAISPHSQGASDTQYF. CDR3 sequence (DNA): TGTGCCATCAGTCCTCATTCACAGGGGGCCTCAGATACGCAGTATTTT.

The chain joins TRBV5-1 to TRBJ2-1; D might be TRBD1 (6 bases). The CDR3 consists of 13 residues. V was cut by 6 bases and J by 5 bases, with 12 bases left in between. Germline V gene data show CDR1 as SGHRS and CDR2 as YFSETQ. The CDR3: CASTPGENNEQFF. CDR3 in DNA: TGCGCCAGCACCCCAGGGGAGAACAATGAGCAGTTCTTC.